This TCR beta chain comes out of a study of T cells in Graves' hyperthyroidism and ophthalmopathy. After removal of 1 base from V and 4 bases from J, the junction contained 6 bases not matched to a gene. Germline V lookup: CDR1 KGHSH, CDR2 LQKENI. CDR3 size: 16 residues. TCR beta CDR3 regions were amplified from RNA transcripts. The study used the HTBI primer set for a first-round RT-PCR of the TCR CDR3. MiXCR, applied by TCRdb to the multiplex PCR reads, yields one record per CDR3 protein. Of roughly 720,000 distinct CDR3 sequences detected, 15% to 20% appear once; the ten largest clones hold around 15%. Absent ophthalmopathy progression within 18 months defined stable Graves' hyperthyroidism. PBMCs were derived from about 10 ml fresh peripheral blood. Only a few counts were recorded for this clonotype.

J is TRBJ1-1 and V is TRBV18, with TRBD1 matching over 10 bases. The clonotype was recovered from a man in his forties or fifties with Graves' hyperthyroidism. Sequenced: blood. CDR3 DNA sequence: TGTGCCAGCTCACCACGGACAGGGGGTGATGGCACTGAAGCTTTCTTT. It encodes CASSPRTGGDGTEAFF. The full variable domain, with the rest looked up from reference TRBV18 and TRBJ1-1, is NAGVMQNPRHLVRRRGQEARLRCSPMKGHSHVYWYRQLPEEGLKFMVYLQKENIIDESGMPKERFSAEFPKEGPSILRIQQVVRGDSAAYFCASSPRTGGDGTEAFFGQGTRLTVV.